The 23 T cell receptor beta chains below all came from one sample that was sequenced in a study of beta chain features in type 1 diabetes. The whole isolated RNA underwent reverse transcription, so sequencing captured expressed TCRB transcripts. Profiling relied on immunoSEQ multiplex PCR, and the TCRdb table lists in-frame clones only, not all of them. The sample has hundreds of thousands of clones; around an eighth are singletons. Study-wide findings and caveats: For Type 1 diabetes patients, all four CD4+ subsets carried TCRB CDR3s that were moderately but significantly shorter.

Antigen specificity for these receptors is unknown. The specimen was naive CD4+ T cells from blood. These TCRs come from a man aged 18 to 30 with type 1 diabetes.

This clone has only a few counts. This rearrangement joins TRBV4-2 to TRBJ1-4, with D maybe TRBD1 (5 bases). In germline, CDR1 is LGHNA, CDR2 YNFKEQ. The CDR3 has 15 amino acids. V was shortened by 4 bases and J by 2 bases, with 11 bases between the two germline ends. CDR3 nucleotide sequence: TGTGCCAGCAGCCCAGGTCAGGGCACTAATGAAAAACTGTTTTTT. This sequence encodes CASSPGQGTNEKLFF.

V is TRBV7-2 and J is TRBJ2-7; 8 bases align to TRBD1. Trimming removed 8 bases from V and 0 bases from J; junction bases left unmatched: 3. This CDR3 has 13 residues. The germline CDR1 and CDR2 sequences are SGHTA and FQGNSA. The DNA of the CDR3 is TGTGCCAGCGCAGGGGGCGCCTCCTACGAGCAGTACTTC. Amino acid sequence: CASAGGASYEQYF. The whole variable domain, filled in from reference TRBV7-2 and TRBJ2-7, reads GAGVSQSPSNKVTEKGKDVELRCDPISGHTALYWYRQSLGQGLEFLIYFQGNSAPDKSGLPSDRFSAERTGGSVSTLTIQRTQQEDSAVYLCASAGGASYEQYFGPGTRLTVT.

The V gene is TRBV27, the J gene TRBJ1-6; D perhaps matches TRBD1 (5 bases). In germline, CDR1 is MNHEY, CDR2 SMNVEV (reference sequence). V lost 2 bases and J lost 8, with 7 bases in between. The CDR3 totals 13 residues. The CDR3: CASSLARDSPLHF. CDR3 in DNA: TGTGCCAGCAGTTTAGCCAGGGATTCACCCCTCCACTTT.

This clone was found a few times. The chain uses TRBV6-4 and TRBJ1-1; D unresolved. Germline CDR1 reads MRHNA; CDR2 reads SNTAGT. The CDR3 runs to 14 residues. V was shortened by 6 bases and J by 5 bases, with 16 bases between the two germline ends. For the CDR3, the DNA is TGTGCCAGCAGCCCCGTGGCGGCATCTACTGAAGCTTTCTTT. Translation gives CASSPVAASTEAFF.

The chain employs TRBV7-3 and TRBJ1-1; the D gene is possibly TRBD1 (5 bases). CDR1 is SGHTA and CDR2 is FQGTGA in the germline V gene. This CDR3 contains 13 residues. Trimming took 5 bases from V and 3 from J, leaving 10 bases between them. The CDR3 sequence: CASSPRGYTEAFF. For the CDR3, the DNA is TGTGCCAGCAGCCCAAGGGGTTACACTGAAGCTTTCTTT.

V gene TRBV28 combines with J gene TRBJ1-4; TRBD1 matches 12 bases. V shed 5 bases and J 6 bases; nucleotides not matched to a gene: 4. The CDR3 consists of 15 residues. The germline gives CDR1 MDHEN, CDR2 SYDVKM. This CDR3 reads CASSVRDRGHEKLFF. DNA of the CDR3: TGTGCCAGCAGTGTAAGGGACAGGGGGCATGAAAAACTGTTTTTT.

V and J are TRBV9 and TRBJ2-1; TRBD2 might be the D (5 bases). CDR1 is SGDLS and CDR2 is YYNGEE in the germline V gene. Trimming cost V 0 bases and J 12 bases, with 16 bases left between them. CDR3 length: 14 amino acids. The CDR3 nucleotides read TGTGCCAGCAGCGTAGCTGAGGAGGACCGAGGGCAGTTCTTC. It codes for CASSVAEEDRGQFF.

This clone was observed a handful of times. The rearrangement links TRBV25-1 to TRBJ1-3; D is perhaps TRBD1 (5 bases). Trimming shortened V by 7 bases and J by 7 bases, and 20 bases separated the two germline ends. The length of the CDR3 is 15 residues. The V gene's germline CDR1 is MGHDK and CDR2 SYGVNS. CDR3 DNA: TGTGCCAGCACCTCAATGGGGGGAGTCGGCAACACCATATATTTT. Translating it yields CASTSMGGVGNTIYF.

The chain employs TRBV28 and TRBJ1-6, with unresolved D. The V end was cut by 3 bases, the J end by 12 bases, with 9 bases between. The CDR3 has 12 amino acids. Germline V gene lookup returns CDR1 MDHEN and CDR2 SYDVKM. The CDR3 is CASSFAVEPLHF. Written as DNA, the CDR3 is TGTGCCAGCAGTTTCGCGGTGGAACCCCTCCACTTT.

This chain uses TRBV7-9 with TRBJ1-5; no clear D. The germline V and J ends were trimmed by 5 bases and 8 bases, with 19 bases remaining between them. Germline CDR1 reads SEHNR; CDR2 reads FQNEAQ (reference sequence). The CDR3 length is 15 residues. The CDR3 here is CASSPLPNSVEPQHF. For the CDR3, the DNA is TGTGCCAGCAGCCCCCTACCGAACTCTGTGGAGCCCCAGCATTTT. Filled out from reference TRBV7-9 and TRBJ1-5, the complete variable domain reads DTGVSQNPRHKITKRGQNVTFRCDPISEHNRLYWYRQTLGQGPEFLTYFQNEAQLEKSRLLSDRFSAERPKGSFSTLEIQRTEQGDSAMYLCASSPLPNSVEPQHFGDGTRLSIL.

The chain is built from TRBV6-6 and TRBJ2-7, with TRBD1 matching 9 bases. Germline V CDR1 and CDR2: MNHNY, SVGAGI (reference sequence). This CDR3 spans 13 amino acids. Trimming cost V 7 bases and J 6 bases; bases outside gene matches: 7. For the CDR3, the DNA is TGTGCCAGCAACCCGGGACAGGGACGCGAGCAGTACTTC. This encodes CASNPGQGREQYF.

The chain uses TRBV4-3 and TRBJ1-2; D perhaps matches TRBD1 (6 bases). Trimming removed 0 bases at V and 4 bases at J, with 12 bases between. Per the germline V gene, CDR1 is LGHNA and CDR2 is YSLEER. The CDR3 has 15 amino acids. The CDR3 DNA reads TGCGCCAGCAGCCAAGATCGGGGGCCGGGCTATGGCTACACCTTC. Translated: CASSQDRGPGYGYTF.

The chain combines TRBV6-5 with TRBJ2-3; tentatively, D is TRBD2 (6 bases). With 7 bases removed from V and 4 bases from J, the gap between germline ends came to 12 bases. Looked up from germline, CDR1 is MNHEY and CDR2 is SVGAGI. This CDR3 is built from 13 residues. CDR3: CASTGTGADTQYF. In DNA form, the CDR3 reads TGTGCCAGCACGGGAACGGGGGCAGATACGCAGTATTTT.

This clone occurred a few times. The chain links TRBV6-1 to TRBJ2-7; TRBD1 is a possible D gene (7 bases). With 2 bases removed from V and 3 bases from J, the gap between germline ends came to 11 bases. Germline V gene data show CDR1 as MNHNS and CDR2 as SASEGT. This CDR3 has 14 residues. CDR3 amino acids: CASSERGDSYEQYF. The DNA of the CDR3 is TGTGCCAGCAGTGAAAGGGGGGACAGCTACGAGCAGTACTTC.

In this sample, this clone turned up a few times. Possible read error: a much larger clone is one base away. The sample holds other DNA sequences that translate to the same CDR3. The chain uses TRBV13 and TRBJ2-5; no clear D gene. V was shortened by 1 base and J by 5 bases, with 2 bases between the two germline ends. In germline, CDR1 is PRHDT, CDR2 FYEKMQ (reference sequence). The CDR3 extends over 11 amino acids. In DNA, the CDR3 is TGTGCCAGCAGCTTAGAGGAGACCCAGTACTTC. This gives the protein CASSLEETQYF.

About this clone itself: Within the sample, other DNA sequences also encode this same CDR3. The chain combines TRBV18 with TRBJ1-1; 7 positions match TRBD1. The V and J ends lost 4 bases and 3 bases, in that order; junction bases with no gene match: 2. The CDR3 is 13 amino acids. CDR1 and CDR2 from the germline V gene are KGHSH and LQKENI. The CDR3 is CASSLQGDTEAFF. The CDR3, as DNA: TGTGCCAGCTCACTGCAGGGGGACACTGAAGCTTTCTTT.

There are a few counts of this clone. V usage is TRBV9 and J usage is TRBJ2-2; D is uncertain. This CDR3 comprises 16 residues. Deletions cut 0 bases from V and 0 bases from J, with 9 bases between. Germline loops: CDR1 SGDLS, CDR2 YYNGEE. CDR3 amino acids: CASSVAPSANTGELFF. For the CDR3, the DNA is TGTGCCAGCAGCGTAGCCCCATCTGCGAACACCGGGGAGCTGTTTTTT.

CDR3: CASSSHRGDTGELFF. CDR3 in DNA: TGTGCCAGCAGCTCCCACAGGGGCGACACCGGGGAGCTGTTTTTT. V gene TRBV11-2 combines with J gene TRBJ2-2; 7 bases match TRBD1. The CDR3 extends over 15 amino acids. Unmatched junction bases numbered 5, after V lost 4 bases and J lost 3 bases. Germline V lookup: CDR1 SGHAT, CDR2 FQNNGV.

V gene TRBV11-2 combines with J gene TRBJ2-3; maybe TRBD1 (5 bases). V lost 5 bases, J lost 3 bases, and 9 bases lay in between. The CDR3 loop spans 13 amino acids. Germline lookup yields CDR1 SGHAT and CDR2 FQNNGV. CDR3 nucleotide sequence: TGTGCCAGCAGCACGGACATAACAGATACGCAGTATTTT. This codes for CASSTDITDTQYF. Supplemented by reference TRBV11-2 and TRBJ2-3, the full variable domain reads EAGVAQSPRYKIIEKRQSVAFWCNPISGHATLYWYQQILGQGPKLLIQFQNNGVVDDSQLPKDRFSAERLKGVDSTLKIQPAKLEDSAVYLCASSTDITDTQYFGPGTRLTVL.

This clone occurred a few times. The chain joins TRBV29-1 to TRBJ1-6; D possibly corresponds to TRBD1 (5 bases). CDR3 size: 12 residues. CDR1 and CDR2 (germline): SQVTM, ANQGSEA. V was trimmed by 4 bases and J by 10 bases, leaving 11 bases between them. The CDR3 sequence: CSVGDRGSPLHF. DNA for the CDR3: TGCAGCGTTGGGGACCGGGGGTCACCCCTCCACTTT.

The chain combines TRBV5-1 with TRBJ1-1, with a weak D call TRBD1 (6 bases). Trimming stripped 4 bases from V and 0 bases from J, with 19 bases between. The CDR3 contains 17 residues. From germline, CDR1 is SGHRS and CDR2 YFSETQ. The CDR3 sequence: CASSQPPADSMNTEAFF. The CDR3 DNA reads TGCGCCAGCAGCCAACCCCCGGCGGACAGCATGAACACTGAAGCTTTCTTT. Full variable domain (missing parts from reference TRBV5-1 and TRBJ1-1): KAGVTQTPRYLIKTRGQQVTLSCSPISGHRSVSWYQQTPGQGLQFLFEYFSETQRNKGNFPGRFSGRQFSNSRSEMNVSTLELGDSALYLCASSQPPADSMNTEAFFGQGTRLTVV.

This clone turned up a few times. J is TRBJ1-4 and V is TRBV4-1; D remains ambiguous. V was shortened by 3 bases and J by 0 bases, with 5 bases between the two germline ends. Germline CDR1 and CDR2: MGHRA and YSYEKL. The CDR3 contains 14 residues. CDR3 DNA sequence: TGCGCCAGCAGCCAGATTCCAACTAATGAAAAACTGTTTTTT. Translated, it gives CASSQIPTNEKLFF.

V usage is TRBV30 and J usage is TRBJ1-1; D gene unclear. The CDR3 extends over 13 amino acids. Trimming stripped 2 bases from V and 7 bases from J, with 14 bases between. CDR1 and CDR2 (germline): GTSNPN, SVGIG (reference sequence). The CDR3 region is CAWSKWAQGEAFF. CDR3 bases: TGTGCCTGGAGTAAATGGGCCCAAGGTGAAGCTTTCTTT. Full variable domain (missing parts from reference TRBV30 and TRBJ1-1): SQTIHQWPATLVQPVGSPLSLECTVEGTSNPNLYWYRQAAGRGLQLLFYSVGIGQISSEVPQNLSASRPQDRQFILSSKKLLLSDSGFYLCAWSKWAQGEAFFGQGTRLTVV.